The entry that follows covers one TCR beta chain sequence. The target antigen is unknown. Noted treatment: oral pan-JAK inhibitor, 5-10 mg twice daily. The study team obtained lesional scalp punch biopsies and peripheral blood from alopecia areata patients. The authors sorted CD4+ and CD8+ T cells from PBMCs. Extraction of RNA preceded its reverse transcription into cDNA, which served as the sequencing template. Data came from immunoSEQ multiplex PCR; TCRdb stores just in-frame clones and leaves some out. The sample consists of around 300,000 clones, about 60% of them appearing once. This CDR3 spans 15 amino acids. Germline CDR1 reads SQVTM; CDR2 reads ANQGSEA. The V gene lost 0 bases and the J gene lost 6 bases, with 14 bases spanning the gap. This sample stems from a study of CD8+ T cells in alopecia areata. Whole-study results and caveats: Because of a solitary nonresponder, the connection of baseline CD8+ expansion to response stays uncertain.

The chain couples TRBV29-1 to TRBJ2-2, with D possibly being TRBD1 or TRBD2 (5 bases each). This receptor was taken from a human donor with alopecia areata. This specimen was CD4+ T cells sorted from blood, taken at roughly week 52, from a patient treated with tofacitinib. Here the CDR3 reads CSVEDAGSGAGELFF. DNA for the CDR3: TGCAGCGTTGAAGACGCAGGGAGTGGGGCCGGGGAGCTGTTTTTT.